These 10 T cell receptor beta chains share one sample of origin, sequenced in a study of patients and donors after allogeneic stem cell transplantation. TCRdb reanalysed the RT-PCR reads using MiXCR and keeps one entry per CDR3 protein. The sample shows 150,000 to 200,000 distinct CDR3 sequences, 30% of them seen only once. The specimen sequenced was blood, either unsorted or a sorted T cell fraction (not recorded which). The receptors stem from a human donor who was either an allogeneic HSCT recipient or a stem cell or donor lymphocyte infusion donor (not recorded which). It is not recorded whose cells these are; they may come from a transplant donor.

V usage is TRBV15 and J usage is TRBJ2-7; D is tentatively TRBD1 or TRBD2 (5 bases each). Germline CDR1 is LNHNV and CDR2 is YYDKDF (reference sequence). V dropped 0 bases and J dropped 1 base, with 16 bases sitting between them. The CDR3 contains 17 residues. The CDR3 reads CATSRDREGSLSYEQYF. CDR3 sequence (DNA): TGTGCCACCAGCAGAGACCGTGAGGGGTCCTTGTCCTACGAGCAGTACTTC.

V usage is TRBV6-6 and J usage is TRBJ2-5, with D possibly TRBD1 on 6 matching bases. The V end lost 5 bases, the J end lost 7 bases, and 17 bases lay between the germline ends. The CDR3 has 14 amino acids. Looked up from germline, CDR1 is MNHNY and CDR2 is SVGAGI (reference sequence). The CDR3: CASSRGQLSGTQYF. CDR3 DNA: TGTGCCAGCAGTCGTGGACAGCTTTCCGGGACCCAGTACTTC.

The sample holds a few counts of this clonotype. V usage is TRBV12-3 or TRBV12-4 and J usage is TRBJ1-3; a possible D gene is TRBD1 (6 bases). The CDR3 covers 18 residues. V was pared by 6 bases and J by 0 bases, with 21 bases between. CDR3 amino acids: CASSRRTASILSGNTIYF. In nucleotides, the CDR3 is TGTGCCAGCAGCCGACGGACAGCCAGCATTCTCTCTGGAAACACCATATATTTT.

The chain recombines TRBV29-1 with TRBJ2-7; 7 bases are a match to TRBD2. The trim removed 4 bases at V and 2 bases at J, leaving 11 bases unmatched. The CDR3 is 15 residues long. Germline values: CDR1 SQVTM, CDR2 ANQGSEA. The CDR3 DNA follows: TGCAGCGTTGGGGAGGGAGGGTTCCCCCCCTACGAGCAGTACTTC. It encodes CSVGEGGFPPYEQYF.

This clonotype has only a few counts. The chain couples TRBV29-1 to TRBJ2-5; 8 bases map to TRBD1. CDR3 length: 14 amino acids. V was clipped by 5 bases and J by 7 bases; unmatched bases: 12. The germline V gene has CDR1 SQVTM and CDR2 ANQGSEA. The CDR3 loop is CSVPLDRDEATQYF. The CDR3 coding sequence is TGCAGCGTTCCGTTGGACAGGGACGAGGCGACCCAGTACTTC.

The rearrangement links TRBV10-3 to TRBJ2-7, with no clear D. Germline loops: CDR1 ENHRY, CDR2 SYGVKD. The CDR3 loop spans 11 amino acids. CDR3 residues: CAILRANEQYF. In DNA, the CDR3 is TGTGCGATCTTAAGGGCCAACGAGCAGTACTTC.

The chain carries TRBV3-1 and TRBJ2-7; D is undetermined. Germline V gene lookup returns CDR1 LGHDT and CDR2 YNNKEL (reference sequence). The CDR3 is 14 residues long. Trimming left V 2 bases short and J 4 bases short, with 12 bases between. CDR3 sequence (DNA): TGTGCCAGCAGCCAACAAGGGAATCGATACGAGCAGTACTTC. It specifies CASSQQGNRYEQYF.

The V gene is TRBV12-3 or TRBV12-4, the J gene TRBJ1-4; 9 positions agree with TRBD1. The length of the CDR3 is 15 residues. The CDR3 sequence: CATTGGLLTNEKLFF. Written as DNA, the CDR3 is TGTGCGACGACAGGGGGGTTACTAACTAATGAAAAACTGTTTTTT.

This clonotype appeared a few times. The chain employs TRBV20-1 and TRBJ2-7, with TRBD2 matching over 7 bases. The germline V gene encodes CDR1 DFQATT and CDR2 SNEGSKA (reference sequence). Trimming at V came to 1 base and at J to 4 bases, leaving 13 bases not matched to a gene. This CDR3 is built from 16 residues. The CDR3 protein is CSARVPLAGDVYEQYF. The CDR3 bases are TGCAGTGCTAGAGTCCCCCTGGCGGGAGATGTTTACGAGCAGTACTTC.

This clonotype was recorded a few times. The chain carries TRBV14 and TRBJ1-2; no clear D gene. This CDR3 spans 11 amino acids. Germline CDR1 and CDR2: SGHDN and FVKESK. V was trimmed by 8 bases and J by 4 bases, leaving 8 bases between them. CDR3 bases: TGTGCCAGCGGCAGGTTCTATGGCTACACCTTC. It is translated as CASGRFYGYTF.